This T cell receptor (beta chain) was captured in a study of blood T cells in healthy people across ages. This clonotype was seen ten or more times. Its antigen remains unidentified. A second 7 to 11 cycle PCR used barcoded and J-beta primers. A tag from a template-switch adaptor with 12 random nucleotides marked each cDNA molecule. TCRdb called the 5' RACE reads again in MiXCR, with one record for every CDR3 protein. The sample lists 1.5 million to 2 million distinct CDR3 sequences, roughly 28% occurring once. The study's findings and limits: Older individuals had lower TCR beta diversity per million T cells (the decline was roughly linear). Investigators treated diversity estimates from one million T cells as underestimates.

The CDR3 has 16 residues. CDR1 is MNHEY, CDR2 SVGAGI, per germline. Trimming removed 4 bases from V and 0 bases from J; junction bases left unmatched: 6. Per sample, extraction of total RNA gave at least 6 micrograms in every case. The sequence came from a young woman in good health. The sequenced material came from blood. The chain carries TRBV6-5 and TRBJ2-4; 7 positions agree with TRBD2. The chain's CDR3 is CASSFPSGRAKNIQYF. The DNA for the CDR3 is TGTGCCAGCAGTTTCCCTAGCGGTCGAGCCAAAAACATTCAGTACTTC.